The text below deals with one T cell receptor beta chain. The antigen remains unidentified. The data are from a study of shared clonotypes between healthy human individuals. On the study more broadly: Plates per donor: three CD4 naive, three CD4 memory, two CD8 naive, one CD8 memory.

Trimming removed 6 bases at V and 4 bases at J, with 15 bases between. The CDR3 is made up of 15 amino acids. Germline lookup yields CDR1 LNHDA and CDR2 SQIVND (reference sequence). Whole-study results and caveats: Across subsets, estimated richness was generally greater for naive than for memory populations.

The table came from immunoSEQ multiplex PCR; TCRdb's copy has only in-frame clones and leaves some out. The sample lists about 600,000 clones; roughly 97% were seen once. This receptor was identified in a woman aged 25-40 years in good health. The rearrangement links TRBV19 to TRBJ2-2, with unresolved D. Sequencing was carried out using naive CD4+ T cells sorted from blood. Subset specified: CD45RA+ positively selected. In nucleotides, the CDR3 is TGTGCCAGTAGGGTTGACCGGGTTCCCACCGGGGAGCTGTTTTTT. It is translated as CASRVDRVPTGELFF.